One sample yielded the 21 T cell receptor beta chains listed below, sequenced in a study of blood T cell repertoires in COVID-19. Some clones are missing from TCRdb's copy, which holds only in-frame ones; the method was immunoSEQ multiplex PCR. The data hold around 250,000 clones, with about 88% observed a single time. Sequencing was carried out using peripheral blood. The receptors come from a man aged 18-30 years with active or convalescent COVID-19.

The chain employs TRBV27 and TRBJ2-2; no firm D call. Trimming removed 6 bases from V and 5 bases from J, with 7 bases in between. This CDR3 has 12 amino acids. Germline assignment: CDR1 MNHEY and CDR2 SMNVEV (reference sequence). The CDR3 DNA follows: TGTGCCAGCAGCCTTCAGACCGGGGAGCTGTTTTTT. Translated, it gives CASSLQTGELFF.

The V gene is TRBV7-9, the J gene TRBJ2-7; weak D call: TRBD1 (5 bases). The length of the CDR3 is 14 residues. V lost 2 bases, J lost 6 bases, and 14 bases lay in between. Germline V gene data show CDR1 as SEHNR and CDR2 as FQNEAQ (reference sequence). CDR3 in amino acids: CASSLQVGAPEQYF. CDR3 bases: TGTGCCAGCAGCTTACAGGTTGGGGCTCCCGAGCAGTACTTC.

This chain uses TRBV9 with TRBJ1-3, with D perhaps TRBD1 (5 bases). This CDR3 region has 18 residues. Germline V lookup: CDR1 SGDLS, CDR2 YYNGEE. V gave up 4 bases and J gave up 0 bases, with 20 bases separating them. CDR3 region: CASSPIGVDSLSGNTIYF. The CDR3 bases are TGTGCCAGCAGCCCCATAGGAGTAGACAGCCTCTCTGGAAACACCATATATTTT.

Only one count was recorded for this clone. V and J are TRBV30 and TRBJ1-2, with 12 bases aligning to TRBD1. Germline lookup yields CDR1 GTSNPN and CDR2 SVGIG (reference sequence). The ends lost 5 bases at V and 4 bases at J; junction bases unmatched: 5. This CDR3 is 14 amino acids long. The CDR3 protein is CAWRDRGRAYGYTF. The CDR3 DNA sequence: TGTGCCTGGCGGGACAGGGGGCGGGCCTATGGCTACACCTTC.

This clone was counted once. The genes are TRBV18 and TRBJ1-1, with 9 bases fitting TRBD1. Germline V gives CDR1 KGHSH, CDR2 LQKENI. CDR3 size: 15 residues. V trimming: 5 bases; J trimming: 5 bases; junction bases outside the gene matches: 9. The CDR3 sequence: CASSVRQGDWTEAFF. The CDR3, as DNA: TGTGCCAGCTCAGTTCGACAGGGGGACTGGACTGAAGCTTTCTTT.

This clone was found a few times. This chain links TRBV6-5 with TRBJ2-6; D uncertain. In germline, CDR1 is MNHEY, CDR2 SVGAGI. The CDR3 totals 15 residues. Trimming cost V 7 bases and J 0 bases, with 10 bases left between them. Here the CDR3 DNA reads TGTGCCAGCAAGCAAGGAGTCTCTGGGGCCAACGTCCTGACTTTC. It is translated as CASKQGVSGANVLTF.

This chain uses TRBV27 with TRBJ2-7; D remains ambiguous. The CDR3 contains 13 residues. In germline, CDR1 is MNHEY, CDR2 SMNVEV (reference sequence). Trimming removed 2 bases at V and 5 bases at J, with 10 bases between. This chain's CDR3 is CASSLGFGNEQYF. CDR3 in DNA: TGTGCCAGCAGTTTAGGTTTTGGCAACGAGCAGTACTTC.

This chain uses TRBV23-1 with TRBJ2-5, with D perhaps matching TRBD2 (6 bases). TRBV23-1 is an ORF, and what it does is uncertain. The V end lost 1 base, the J end lost 0 bases, and 21 bases lay between the germline ends. This CDR3 contains 19 residues. The CDR3 nucleotides are TGCGCCAGCAGTCAATTGGGCGGGACGAAACCGTGGGACCAAGAGACCCAGTACTTC. Protein: CASSQLGGTKPWDQETQYF.

V and J are TRBV6-2 or TRBV6-3 and TRBJ1-2; D unresolved. This CDR3 region has 15 residues. CDR1 and CDR2 from the germline V gene are MNHEY and SVGEGT. V was shortened by 2 bases and J by 2 bases, with 12 bases between the two germline ends. The CDR3 spells CASSYGTEANYGYTF. CDR3 nucleotide sequence: TGTGCCAGCAGTTACGGAACAGAAGCAAACTATGGCTACACCTTC.

The chain carries TRBV19 and TRBJ1-4; D ambiguous. V was clipped by 3 bases and J by 0 bases, with 5 bases between them. Germline loops: CDR1 LNHDA, CDR2 SQIVND (reference sequence). CDR3 size: 14 residues. CDR3 coding DNA: TGTGCCAGTAGTATTGGAGCAACTAATGAAAAACTGTTTTTT. Translated, it gives CASSIGATNEKLFF.

The gene calls are TRBV29-1 and TRBJ2-3; 7 bases are a match to TRBD2. The germline V gene has CDR1 SQVTM and CDR2 ANQGSEA. This CDR3 comprises 13 residues. With V trimmed by 4 bases and J by 2 bases, 3 bases remained unmatched. CDR3 region: CSVGGGHTDTQYF. The DNA for the CDR3 is TGCAGCGTTGGGGGGGGTCACACAGATACGCAGTATTTT.

The chain employs TRBV5-4 and TRBJ2-1, with 14 bases identical to TRBD2. The V segment lost 4 bases and the J segment 8 bases; nucleotides outside the gene matches: 8. This CDR3 contains 16 residues. Per germline, CDR1 SGHNT and CDR2 YYREEE (reference sequence). The CDR3: CASSPGTSGSFDEQFF. The CDR3 coding sequence is TGTGCCAGCAGCCCGGGGACTAGCGGGAGTTTCGATGAGCAGTTCTTC.

The rearrangement links TRBV5-6 to TRBJ1-6; D unresolved. Trimming took 0 bases from V and 0 from J, leaving 4 bases between them. CDR3 length: 15 amino acids. CDR1 and CDR2 from the germline V gene are SGHDT and YYEEEE. CDR3 DNA: TGTGCCAGCAGCTTGGACGGCTCCTATAATTCACCCCTCCACTTT. The encoded protein is CASSLDGSYNSPLHF.

The V and J genes are TRBV6-5 and TRBJ2-4; unclear D gene. Germline values: CDR1 MNHEY, CDR2 SVGAGI. The CDR3 length is 14 residues. V lost 8 bases and J 0 bases, leaving 11 bases between the germline ends. The CDR3 DNA is TGTGCCAGCGGAGAGTTTCTAGCCAAAAACATTCAGTACTTC. This encodes CASGEFLAKNIQYF.

CDR3 residues: CASTPRGSYTGELFF. CDR3 bases: TGTGCCAGCACCCCTCGAGGCTCCTATACCGGGGAGCTGTTTTTT. The chain couples TRBV27 to TRBJ2-2; D gene unclear. The CDR3 consists of 15 residues. Germline V CDR1 and CDR2: MNHEY, SMNVEV (reference sequence). V was cut by 7 bases and J by 5 bases, with 17 bases left in between.

The chain uses TRBV19 and TRBJ1-3, with D tentatively TRBD1 (6 bases). V was shortened by 6 bases and J by 0 bases, with 15 bases between the two germline ends. Germline assignment: CDR1 LNHDA and CDR2 SQIVND (reference sequence). The CDR3 covers 16 residues. CDR3 bases: TGTGCCAGTAGCTACGACAGGTTCCCCTCTGGAAACACCATATATTTT. This sequence encodes CASSYDRFPSGNTIYF.

This clone was seen just once. The genes are TRBV6-5 and TRBJ2-3; no clear D gene. Germline-derived CDR1 and CDR2 are MNHEY and SVGAGI. This CDR3 contains 14 residues. With 0 bases removed from V and 7 bases from J, the gap between germline ends came to 11 bases. CDR3 nucleotides: TGTGCCAGCAGTTACTCGATCACCCTAAATACGCAGTATTTT. Encoded protein: CASSYSITLNTQYF.

The gene calls are TRBV9 and TRBJ1-5, with D maybe TRBD1 (6 bases). Germline V gene lookup returns CDR1 SGDLS and CDR2 YYNGEE. V was pared by 2 bases and J by 4 bases, with 10 bases between. There are 14 residues in the CDR3. CDR3 DNA sequence: TGTGCCAGCAGCGTGGGACAAGTGAATCAGCCCCAGCATTTT. This gives the protein CASSVGQVNQPQHF.

The chain employs TRBV7-9 and TRBJ2-7; TRBD1 matches at 10 bases. This CDR3 has 17 residues. J was trimmed by 5 bases and V by 0 bases; bases with no gene match: 10. Germline values: CDR1 SEHNR, CDR2 FQNEAQ (reference sequence). Here the CDR3 reads CASSLALGGQGLDEQYF. The CDR3 DNA reads TGTGCCAGCAGCTTAGCCCTAGGGGGACAGGGGCTGGACGAGCAGTACTTC.

The chain combines TRBV28 with TRBJ1-4, with D perhaps matching TRBD1 (6 bases). CDR1 and CDR2 from the germline V gene are MDHEN and SYDVKM. V was cut by 5 bases and J by 0 bases, with 19 bases left in between. The CDR3 covers 18 residues. CDR3 in amino acids: CASSVPGGLTSTNEKLFF. Written as DNA, the CDR3 is TGTGCCAGCAGTGTTCCCGGGGGGCTTACGTCAACTAATGAAAAACTGTTTTTT.

This clone was detected once. The V call is TRBV9, the J call TRBJ1-3, with D possibly being TRBD1 (6 bases). The V gene lost 4 bases and the J gene lost 7 bases, with 15 bases spanning the gap. Germline lookup yields CDR1 SGDLS and CDR2 YYNGEE. The CDR3 extends over 14 amino acids. The DNA for the CDR3 is TGTGCCAGCAGCCGAGAGGACAGCAGGAACACCATATATTTT. It translates to CASSREDSRNTIYF.